Shown below are 13 T cell receptor beta chains from a single sample sequenced in a study of shared clonotypes between healthy human individuals. Profiling relied on immunoSEQ multiplex PCR, and the TCRdb table lists in-frame clones only, not all of them. This sample carries approximately 2.1 million clones, 85% to 95% of them seen once, and the ten largest clones take about 0.39%. The material sequenced was naive CD4+ T cells from PBMCs. Specified subset: CD45RA+ positively selected. The origin of the receptors is a young man in good health. Some clones in this sample may be carry-over from other donors' samples.

Of note for this clone: Other nucleotide sequences from this sample produce the same CDR3. The chain recombines TRBV5-1 with TRBJ2-7, with D perhaps matching TRBD1 (6 bases). The V gene's germline CDR1 is SGHRS and CDR2 YFSETQ. The CDR3 has 14 residues. V gave up 4 bases and J gave up 2 bases, with 13 bases separating them. This chain's CDR3 is CASSLRTATYEQYF. CDR3 coding DNA: TGCGCCAGCAGCCTTAGGACAGCTACCTACGAGCAGTACTTC.

This CDR3 reads CASSSGGRSGTEAFF. The DNA of the CDR3 is TGTGCCAGCAGTTCGGGCGGACGGTCGGGCACTGAAGCTTTCTTT. J is TRBJ1-1 and V is TRBV28; no clear D gene. The CDR3 has 15 amino acids. Germline V gives CDR1 MDHEN, CDR2 SYDVKM. The V end was cut by 4 bases, the J end by 4 bases, with 16 bases between.

This sequence joins TRBV19 and TRBJ2-6, with 11 bases aligning to TRBD1. Germline assignment: CDR1 LNHDA and CDR2 SQIVND (reference sequence). J lost 2 bases, V lost 1 base, and 4 bases had no gene match. The CDR3 runs to 18 residues. The CDR3: CASSIGRTGGAGANVLTF. DNA for the CDR3: TGTGCCAGTAGTATAGGGAGGACAGGGGGCGCTGGGGCCAACGTCCTGACTTTC. The variable domain in full, completed from reference TRBV19 and TRBJ2-6, reads DGGITQSPKYLFRKEGQNVTLSCEQNLNHDAMYWYRQDPGQGLRLIYYSQIVNDFQKGDIAEGYSVSREKKESFPLTVTSAQKNPTAFYLCASSIGRTGGAGANVLTFGAGSRLTVL.

This clone was observed a single time. The chain combines TRBV15 with TRBJ1-5, with D possibly being TRBD1 (5 bases). Trimming cost V 6 bases and J 6 bases, with 12 bases left between them. CDR1 and CDR2 from the germline V gene are LNHNV and YYDKDF (reference sequence). The CDR3 loop spans 13 amino acids. This CDR3 is CATSGGRGQPQHF. The CDR3 nucleotides are TGTGCCACCAGTGGGGGAAGGGGTCAGCCCCAGCATTTT.

The chain employs TRBV19 and TRBJ1-4; D call uncertain. The ends were cut back, 4 bases at V and 4 bases at J, with 7 bases in the middle. This CDR3 is 13 amino acids long. Germline-derived CDR1 and CDR2 are LNHDA and SQIVND (reference sequence). The CDR3 reads CASSRGNNEKLFF. CDR3 nucleotide sequence: TGTGCCAGTAGTAGGGGAAATAATGAAAAACTGTTTTTT.

This sequence joins TRBV19 and TRBJ2-7; no reliable D call. The CDR3 contains 13 residues. Trimming took off 5 bases at V and 5 bases at J, with 13 bases between the two ends. Germline lookup yields CDR1 LNHDA and CDR2 SQIVND (reference sequence). The CDR3: CASSSLPRNEQYF. CDR3 DNA: TGTGCCAGTAGTTCCCTCCCTAGGAACGAGCAGTACTTC.

This sequence joins TRBV2 and TRBJ2-1; TRBD1 matches 11 bases. Germline values: CDR1 SNHLY, CDR2 FYNNEI. Trimming removed 10 bases from V and 8 bases from J; junction bases left unmatched: 4. This CDR3 has 12 residues. In nucleotides, the CDR3 is TGTGCCAAACGGACAGGGGGCGATGAGCAGTTCTTC. Its translation: CAKRTGGDEQFF.

This clone was seen once. The chain uses TRBV28 and TRBJ2-2; 7 bases line up with TRBD2. CDR1 is MDHEN, CDR2 SYDVKM, per germline. V lost 2 bases and J lost 6; bases outside the gene matches: 6. There are 15 residues in the CDR3. CDR3 sequence: CASSLHTSVPGELFF. The CDR3 DNA is TGTGCCAGCAGTTTACATACTAGCGTCCCCGGGGAGCTGTTTTTT. Together with reference TRBV28 and TRBJ2-2, the CDR3 gives the full variable domain: DVKVTQSSRYLVKRTGEKVFLECVQDMDHENMFWYRQDPGLGLRLIYFSYDVKMKEKGDIPEGYSVSREKKERFSLILESASTNQTSMYLCASSLHTSVPGELFFGEGSRLTVL.

This clone occurred once. This chain connects TRBV15 to TRBJ2-1; the D gene is possibly TRBD2 (6 bases). Germline CDR1 is LNHNV and CDR2 is YYDKDF (reference sequence). CDR3 length equals 12 residues. Trimming removed 0 bases at V and 14 bases at J, with 11 bases between. In nucleotides, the CDR3 is TGTGCCACCAGCAGAGATCAGGCTAGCGAGTTCTTC. Protein product: CATSRDQASEFF.

The J gene is TRBJ2-7, the V gene TRBV7-7, with TRBD2 as a possible D gene (6 bases). V lost 2 bases and J lost 4, with 12 bases in between. Germline V lookup: CDR1 SSHAT, CDR2 FNYEAQ (reference sequence). The CDR3 loop spans 14 amino acids. As DNA, the CDR3 is TGTGCCAGCAGCTTATCGGACGGGGGATACGAGCAGTACTTC. Encoded protein: CASSLSDGGYEQYF.

The chain joins TRBV7-2 to TRBJ2-7; D unclear. Germline V gene data show CDR1 as SGHTA and CDR2 as FQGNSA. V lost 0 bases and J 4 bases, leaving 7 bases between the germline ends. The CDR3 has 13 residues. The CDR3 loop reads CASSLARQYEQYF. CDR3 sequence (DNA): TGTGCCAGCAGCTTAGCGCGGCAGTACGAGCAGTACTTC.

This chain joins TRBV9 and TRBJ2-2; 9 bases match TRBD1. Germline V gene lookup returns CDR1 SGDLS and CDR2 YYNGEE. V was pared by 5 bases and J by 0 bases, with 5 bases of the junction left unmatched. The CDR3 length is 16 residues. CDR3 nucleotide sequence: TGTGCCAGCAGTGGGGGACAGGGAGCGAACACCGGGGAGCTGTTTTTT. The encoded protein is CASSGGQGANTGELFF.

A single count supports this clone. The chain employs TRBV29-1 and TRBJ2-4; no reliable D call. The V end was cut by 6 bases, the J end by 1 base, with 16 bases between. The CDR3 runs 15 residues. CDR1 is SQVTM and CDR2 is ANQGSEA in the germline V gene. CDR3 amino acids: CSVAPFGSAKNIQYF. The CDR3 nucleotides are TGCAGCGTGGCCCCGTTTGGTAGTGCCAAAAACATTCAGTACTTC.